These T cell receptor beta chains were read from a single sample in a study of cytomegalovirus exposure and HLA in healthy donors. The protocol was immunoSEQ multiplex PCR, while the TCRdb copy is restricted to in-frame clones and leaves out a portion. The data show about 200,000 clones, approximately 80% seen once. Sequenced sample: PBMCs. These receptors were obtained from a woman aged 25 to 39 in good health and CMV-seronegative. Both conserved end residues are part of each CDR3. Rows give clone size only sometimes, using once, few, many, or a class for an expanded clone.

j_call	v_call	clone_size	cdr3_aa
TRBJ1-4	TRBV7-9	NA	CASRGQGEKLFF
NA	TRBV6-5	NA	CASSYLGGDPYEQYF
TRBJ2-1	TRBV5-1	NA	CASSLGLADNEQFF
TRBJ2-3	TRBV2	NA	CASSRLAGGRDTQYF
TRBJ2-2	TRBV9	NA	CASSVEASDTGELFF
TRBJ2-2	TRBV12-1	NA	CASSFRWAGRLGLFF
TRBJ1-2	TRBV7-9	few	CASSLEPRTGGNYGYTF
TRBJ2-2	TRBV7-9	NA	CASRGGSANTGELFF
TRBJ2-1	TRBV5-4	NA	CASRSLFSGSSGEFF
TRBJ2-2	TRBV6-5	NA	CASWLRGGTGELFF
TRBJ2-1	TRBV7-9	few	CASSLAGQGEQFF
TRBJ1-2	TRBV15	NA	CATSRERGGFRGYTF
TRBJ2-1	TRBV2	NA	CATRGPGGSSYNEQFF
TRBJ1-2	TRBV19	once	CASSNRGPNGYTF
TRBJ2-7	TRBV5-6	NA	CASSFGTGVEQYF
TRBJ2-5	TRBV27	NA	CASSLFFGVETQYF
TRBJ1-6	TRBV5-6	NA	CASRRDRGYNSPLHF
TRBJ2-2	TRBV7-2	NA	CASSLGPYSELFF
TRBJ1-3	TRBV6-5	NA	CASSYDRGIGNTIYF
TRBJ1-5	TRBV7-4	few	CASSSHRGYSNQPQHF
TRBJ1-5	TRBV11-2	NA	CASSLDGQDNQPQHF
NA	TRBV9	NA	CASSVGGSGGSYEQYF
TRBJ1-1	TRBV5-4	NA	CASSQGVGEGLGTEAFF
TRBJ2-3	TRBV7-9	NA	CASSLLTGVGDTQYF